This TCR beta chain was captured by sequencing in a study of long-term antiretroviral therapy in people with HIV. Study observations and caveats: Repertoire composition at all time points was dominated by clones that had expanded before ART.

The assay used was immunoSEQ (version v3.0), run at survey level. Per-sample targets for sequencing were about 35,000-50,000 T-cell genomes. Sequencing was performed with immunoSEQ multiplex PCR; in TCRdb, only in-frame clones are kept and a portion is missing. Of about 25,000 clones in the sample, around four fifths were seen once. A remark on this clone: The antigen is unknown.

Germline CDR1 reads PRHDT; CDR2 reads FYEKMQ (reference sequence). V dropped 5 bases and J dropped 7 bases, with 15 bases sitting between them. CDR3 length equals 15 residues. The chain combines TRBV13 with TRBJ1-6, with D perhaps matching TRBD1 (6 bases). The sequence was collected from a man younger than 35 with HIV. The starting material was unsorted PBMCs, obtained 3 years after starting antiretroviral therapy. CDR3 sequence: CASSPSGVGNSPLHF. CDR3 sequence (DNA): TGTGCCAGCAGCCCCTCAGGGGTGGGGAATTCACCCCTCCACTTT.